Shown below are 4 T cell receptor beta chains from a single sample sequenced in a study of T-cell reconstitution after alpha-beta-depleted transplantation in children. Researchers prepared the TCRbeta library using unique molecular identifiers, the study reports. Using its own MiXCR run on the PCR reads, TCRdb lists one record per CDR3 protein. The data show hundreds of thousands of distinct CDR3 sequences, with approximately 32% seen just once and around 2.3% held by the top ten. The input for sequencing was PBMCs from the stem cell graft donor, taken from the stem cell graft. These receptors all stem from a human donor who donated a stem cell graft to a child with aplastic anemia.

A few counts support this clonotype. The rearrangement joins TRBV12-3 or TRBV12-4 to TRBJ2-1, with 10 nucleotides matching TRBD2. The CDR3 covers 13 residues. V shed 7 bases, J shed 9 bases, and the junction held 6 bases outside the gene matches. CDR3 sequence: CASIPSGRGEQFF. The CDR3, as DNA: TGTGCCAGCATCCCTAGCGGGAGAGGTGAGCAGTTCTTC.

The rearrangement joins TRBV5-1 to TRBJ2-5; 12 nucleotides align to TRBD1. The junction had 5 bases not matched to a gene; V was cut back by 3 bases and J by 5 bases. The CDR3 contains 15 residues. The germline V gene has CDR1 SGHRS and CDR2 YFSETQ. CDR3 sequence reads: CASSSGQGAGETQYF. Here the CDR3 DNA reads TGCGCCAGCAGCTCGGGACAGGGGGCCGGGGAGACCCAGTACTTC.

V is TRBV20-1 and J is TRBJ1-2; D not certain. This CDR3 is 15 amino acids long. Germline CDR1 reads DFQATT; CDR2 reads SNEGSKA (reference sequence). Between the trimmed V and J ends, which lost 0 bases and 4 bases, there was a span of 15 bases. CDR3 bases: TGCAGTGCTAGAGATATCGAGGGTTCTGTCTATGGCTACACCTTC. As protein: CSARDIEGSVYGYTF.

Only one count was recorded for this clonotype. The rearrangement joins TRBV5-1 to TRBJ1-4; 8 bases line up with TRBD1. Trimming cost V 5 bases and J 8 bases; bases outside gene matches: 8. In germline, CDR1 is SGHRS, CDR2 YFSETQ. The CDR3 is made up of 14 amino acids. CDR3 protein: CASSLGRGPEKLFF. CDR3 bases: TGCGCCAGCAGTCTGGGCAGGGGGCCGGAAAAACTGTTTTTT. The variable domain in full, with the rest retrieved from reference TRBV5-1 and TRBJ1-4, is KAGVTQTPRYLIKTRGQQVTLSCSPISGHRSVSWYQQTPGQGLQFLFEYFSETQRNKGNFPGRFSGRQFSNSRSEMNVSTLELGDSALYLCASSLGRGPEKLFFGSGTQLSVL.